The clone carrying this T cell receptor beta chain occurred many times. This record belongs to a study of T cells in Graves' hyperthyroidism and ophthalmopathy. Uncontrolled infection, other autoimmune disease, pregnancy or lactation barred patients from enrollment. Diagnosing involved the use of clinical symptoms, serum thyroxine and TRAb, thyroid ultrasound and orbital computed tomography. The authors took PBMCs from about 9.5 ml fresh peripheral blood. The germline V gene encodes CDR1 SNHLY and CDR2 FYNNEI. Trimming cost V 5 bases and J 5 bases; bases outside gene matches: 11. The CDR3 extends over 15 amino acids. TCR beta CDR3 regions were amplified from RNA transcripts. TCR CDR3 underwent first-round RT-PCR with the HTBI primer set. TCRdb itself ran the multiplex PCR reads through MiXCR, one entry per CDR3 protein. The sample carries 700,000 or so distinct CDR3 sequences, about 17% recorded once.

The TCR comes from a man younger than 30 with Graves' hyperthyroidism. Input material: blood. V gene TRBV2 combines with J gene TRBJ2-7, with TRBD1 matching 8 bases. The CDR3 DNA reads as TGTGCCAGCAGTCTCAAGGACAGGGCCGGCGACGAGCAGTACTTC. It codes for CASSLKDRAGDEQYF.